A selection of T cell receptor beta chains follows, all from one sample in a study of blood T cell repertoires in COVID-19. Generated by immunoSEQ multiplex PCR, the TCRdb table keeps only in-frame clones and is missing some. Among roughly 66,000 clones listed, 90% to 95% were seen once. The sample consisted of peripheral blood. The source is a human donor in a cohort sampled during active COVID-19. Each CDR3 is given with its conserved first and last residue. A D gene is named only where the DNA matches it firmly. Rows may omit the clone size; those that give it use once, few, many or a size class.

DNA: TGCGCCAGCAGCCCGGACGGGACCCAGGGGGTCGAGCAGTACTTC; CDR3: CASSPDGTQGVEQYF; size: once; J: TRBJ2-7; length: 15; V: TRBV5-1; D: TRBD1
DNA: TGTGCCAGCTCACCCTCAGGATCCGCTCGGTCCGGGGAGCTGTTTTTT; CDR3: CASSPSGSARSGELFF; size: .; J: TRBJ2-2; length: 16; V: TRBV18; D: .
DNA: TGTGCCAGCAGTAAATATCTAGCGGGAGGGTACAGCTCCTACAATGAGCAGTTCTTC; CDR3: CASSKYLAGGYSSYNEQFF; size: .; J: TRBJ2-1; length: 19; V: TRBV7-9; D: TRBD2
DNA: TGCGCCAGCAGCGAGACAGGGGTTCGGGAAAAACTGTTTTTT; CDR3: CASSETGVREKLFF; size: .; J: TRBJ1-4; length: 14; V: TRBV10-2; D: TRBD1
DNA: TGTGCCTGGGGGCGGGCGGGAGGAGGATCCTACAATGAGCAGTTCTTC; CDR3: CAWGRAGGGSYNEQFF; size: .; J: TRBJ2-1; length: 16; V: TRBV30; D: TRBD2
DNA: TGCAGTGCTAGTCAGGGGGACAGCCTTCAAGAGACCCAGTACTTC; CDR3: CSASQGDSLQETQYF; size: .; J: TRBJ2-5; length: 15; V: TRBV20-1; D: TRBD1
DNA: TGTGCCAGTAGTATCGGCGGAAACTACGAGCAGTACTTC; CDR3: CASSIGGNYEQYF; size: .; J: TRBJ2-7; length: 13; V: TRBV19; D: .
DNA: TGCGCCAGCAGCTTGGCGGCTAGCGGCACAGATACGCAGTATTTT; CDR3: CASSLAASGTDTQYF; size: .; J: TRBJ2-3; length: 15; V: TRBV5-1; D: .
DNA: TGTGCCAGCAGTGAACGTCGACTAGCGGGGGGGCCCAATGAGCAGTTCTTC; CDR3: CASSERRLAGGPNEQFF; size: .; J: TRBJ2-1; length: 17; V: TRBV6-1; D: TRBD2
DNA: TGTGCCAGCAGTTACACAGGCGCTAGCACAGATACGCAGTATTTT; CDR3: CASSYTGASTDTQYF; size: .; J: TRBJ2-3; length: 15; V: TRBV6-2/TRBV6-3; D: .
DNA: TGTGCCCGCAGCCAAGGGGGCGGGGGGGGGTACGAGCAGTACTTC; CDR3: CARSQGGGGGYEQYF; size: .; J: TRBJ2-7; length: 15; V: TRBV3-1/TRBV3-2; D: TRBD2
DNA: TGTGCCACCGTTCGACAGGGGTACTCTGGGGCCAACGTCCTGACTTTC; CDR3: CATVRQGYSGANVLTF; size: .; J: TRBJ2-6; length: 16; V: TRBV7-6; D: TRBD1
DNA: TGTGCCAGCAGCCAATCGCAGGGCACTGAAGCTTTCTTT; CDR3: CASSQSQGTEAFF; size: .; J: TRBJ1-1; length: 13; V: TRBV3-1/TRBV3-2; D: .
DNA: TGTGCCAGCAGCCAAGAGCGGGACCACTACGAGCAGTACTTC; CDR3: CASSQERDHYEQYF; size: .; J: TRBJ2-7; length: 14; V: TRBV3-1/TRBV3-2; D: .
DNA: TGTGCCAGCAGCTTAGATCGGGCAGGGGGCGCGGAAGCTTTCTTT; CDR3: CASSLDRAGGAEAFF; size: .; J: TRBJ1-1; length: 15; V: TRBV11-2; D: TRBD1
DNA: TGTGCCAGCAGCCAAGATCGGCCAGGGGAGTCCCCTCGGAGACCGCAGTACTTC; CDR3: CASSQDRPGESPRRPQYF; size: .; J: TRBJ2-7; length: 18; V: TRBV3-1/TRBV3-2; D: .
DNA: TGTGCCAGTAGTGCGCCGGGGGGCCGTGGGACCCAGTACTTC; CDR3: CASSAPGGRGTQYF; size: .; J: TRBJ2-5; length: 14; V: TRBV19; D: .
DNA: TGCGCCAGCGGGATAGAAAGACAGGGGGCGGGGGGCTACACCTTC; CDR3: CASGIERQGAGGYTF; size: .; J: TRBJ1-2; length: 15; V: TRBV10-2; D: TRBD1
DNA: TGTGCCAGCAGCTTAGATCTACAGGGAGGGCAGCCCCAGCATTTT; CDR3: CASSLDLQGGQPQHF; size: .; J: TRBJ1-5; length: 15; V: TRBV11-2; D: .
DNA: TGTGCCAGCAGTTCGTCCCGGGACAGGGGGCACTACGAGCAGTACTTC; CDR3: CASSSSRDRGHYEQYF; size: .; J: TRBJ2-7; length: 16; V: TRBV6-6; D: TRBD1
DNA: TGTGCCAGCTCACCCCAAGGGGGACGTGAAAACACCATATATTTT; CDR3: CASSPQGGRENTIYF; size: .; J: TRBJ1-3; length: 15; V: TRBV18; D: .
DNA: TGTGCCAGCAGCCGTCCAGGCTATGGCTACACCTTC; CDR3: CASSRPGYGYTF; size: .; J: TRBJ1-2; length: 12; V: TRBV14; D: .
DNA: TGTGCCAGCAGGAGTGTGGGACAGGGGGGCTCGAACACTGAAGCTTTCTTT; CDR3: CASRSVGQGGSNTEAFF; size: .; J: TRBJ1-1; length: 17; V: TRBV27; D: TRBD1
DNA: TGTGCCTGGAGGGAACAGGGACCGGTATTTGAAAAACTGTTTTTT; CDR3: CAWREQGPVFEKLFF; size: .; J: TRBJ1-4; length: 15; V: TRBV30; D: .
DNA: TGTGCCACCAGTGATGCCACGGGAAGCCTCGAACGCACAGATACGCAGTATTTT; CDR3: CATSDATGSLERTDTQYF; size: .; J: TRBJ2-3; length: 18; V: TRBV24-1; D: .
DNA: TGTGCCAGCAGCTTAGGCGGGAGCGGGTACGAGCAGTACTTC; CDR3: CASSLGGSGYEQYF; size: .; J: TRBJ2-7; length: 14; V: TRBV11-1; D: TRBD2
DNA: TGTGCCAGTTTCCCCAGGGGAATTCGCAATCAGCCCCAGCATTTT; CDR3: CASFPRGIRNQPQHF; size: .; J: TRBJ1-5; length: 15; V: TRBV11-3; D: .
DNA: TGCGCCAGCAGCTATAGGGGACAGGCGGCAGGGGCCAACGTCCTGACTTTC; CDR3: CASSYRGQAAGANVLTF; size: .; J: TRBJ2-6; length: 17; V: TRBV5-1; D: TRBD1
DNA: TGTGCCAGCATGACGGGTCGGAGAAATCGAAGCAATCAGCCCCAGCATTTT; CDR3: CASMTGRRNRSNQPQHF; size: .; J: TRBJ1-5; length: 17; V: TRBV7-2; D: .
DNA: TGTGCCAGCAGCTTAGAGCGGGGATCTGATCAGCCCCAGCATTTT; CDR3: CASSLERGSDQPQHF; size: once; J: TRBJ1-5; length: 15; V: TRBV7-2; D: .
DNA: TGTGCCAGCAGCCGGACCATCGACAGCGTGGACACAGATACGCAGTATTTT; CDR3: CASSRTIDSVDTDTQYF; size: few; J: TRBJ2-3; length: 17; V: TRBV7-9; D: .
DNA: TGTGCCAGCAGTTCTAACAGGGAGGGCTACACCTTC; CDR3: CASSSNREGYTF; size: .; J: TRBJ1-2; length: 12; V: TRBV28; D: .
DNA: TGTGCCAGCAGCCGGCCGCGCGATAACAGTGGCACTGAAGCTTTCTTT; CDR3: CASSRPRDNSGTEAFF; size: .; J: TRBJ1-1; length: 16; V: TRBV7-8; D: .
DNA: TGCGCCAGCAGCTTGAGCGGGCCTCCCACAGATACGCAGTATTTT; CDR3: CASSLSGPPTDTQYF; size: .; J: TRBJ2-3; length: 15; V: TRBV5-1; D: .
DNA: TGTGCCAGCTCAGACCAAACCCAGGGAAGCACAGATACGCAGTATTTT; CDR3: CASSDQTQGSTDTQYF; size: .; J: TRBJ2-3; length: 16; V: TRBV18; D: .
DNA: TGTGCCAGCAGTTACGGAACGGGGGGTCGGAATTCACCCCTCCACTTT; CDR3: CASSYGTGGRNSPLHF; size: .; J: TRBJ1-6; length: 16; V: TRBV6-2/TRBV6-3; D: .
DNA: TGTGCCAGCAGTTACTCGTCTAGCGGGAGGGTTTCCTACAATGAGCAGTTCTTC; CDR3: CASSYSSSGRVSYNEQFF; size: .; J: TRBJ2-1; length: 18; V: TRBV6-2/TRBV6-3; D: TRBD2